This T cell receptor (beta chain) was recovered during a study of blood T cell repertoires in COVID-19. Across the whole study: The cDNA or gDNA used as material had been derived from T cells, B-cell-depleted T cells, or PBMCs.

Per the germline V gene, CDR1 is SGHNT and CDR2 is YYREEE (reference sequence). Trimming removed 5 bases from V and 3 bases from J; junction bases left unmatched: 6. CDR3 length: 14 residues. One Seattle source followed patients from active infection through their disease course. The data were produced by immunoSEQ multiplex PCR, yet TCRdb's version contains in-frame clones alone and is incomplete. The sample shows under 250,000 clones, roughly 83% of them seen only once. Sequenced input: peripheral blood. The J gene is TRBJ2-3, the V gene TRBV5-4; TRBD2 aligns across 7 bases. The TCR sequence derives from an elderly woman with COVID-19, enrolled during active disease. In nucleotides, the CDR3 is TGTGCCAGCAGGGGGGACTACAGTACAGATACGCAGTATTTT. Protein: CASRGDYSTDTQYF.